Shown below are 4 T cell receptor beta chains from a single sample sequenced in a study of cytomegalovirus exposure and HLA in healthy donors. The PCR ran on 60 Vbeta and 13 Jbeta primers. TCRdb's table, derived via immunoSEQ multiplex PCR, lists solely in-frame clones and lacks some. The sample includes around 150,000 clones, about 80% of them seen just once. Source material: PBMCs. These receptors all stem from a male donor in good health and CMV-seronegative.

V usage is TRBV29-1 and J usage is TRBJ2-1; maybe TRBD2 (7 bases). Deletions cut 0 bases from V and 4 bases from J, with 22 bases between. The germline V gene encodes CDR1 SQVTM and CDR2 ANQGSEA. This CDR3 has 18 residues. CDR3 amino acids: CSVEEERGASIGYNEQFF. CDR3 DNA sequence: TGCAGCGTTGAAGAAGAACGGGGGGCTAGCATTGGGTACAATGAGCAGTTCTTC.

V is TRBV18 and J is TRBJ1-2, with unresolved D. Germline loops: CDR1 KGHSH, CDR2 LQKENI. Trimming took off 5 bases at V and 2 bases at J, with 6 bases between the two ends. The CDR3 runs 12 residues. The CDR3 DNA reads TGTGCCAGCTCAACCGGGAACTATGGCTACACCTTC. Amino acids: CASSTGNYGYTF. Using reference TRBV18 and TRBJ1-2 for the parts outside the CDR3, the full variable domain is NAGVMQNPRHLVRRRGQEARLRCSPMKGHSHVYWYRQLPEEGLKFMVYLQKENIIDESGMPKERFSAEFPKEGPSILRIQQVVRGDSAAYFCASSTGNYGYTFGSGTRLTVV.

This clone was picked up a small number of times. The gene calls are TRBV9 and TRBJ1-2; no clear D gene. The CDR3 runs 17 residues. From germline, CDR1 is SGDLS and CDR2 YYNGEE. Between the trimmed V and J ends, which lost 1 base and 3 bases, there was a span of 19 bases. In DNA form, the CDR3 reads TGTGCCAGCAGCGTACCTGAGGCGGGTTATGGGGACTATGGCTACACCTTC. Amino acids: CASSVPEAGYGDYGYTF.

V is TRBV19 and J is TRBJ1-5; a weak D match, TRBD1 (6 bases). The germline CDR1 and CDR2 sequences are LNHDA and SQIVND (reference sequence). Trimming took off 6 bases at V and 8 bases at J, with 20 bases between the two ends. This CDR3 contains 15 residues. The CDR3 sequence is CASSGGGAGEEPQHF. The CDR3 nucleotides are TGTGCCAGTAGCGGTGGGGGAGCAGGGGAAGAGCCCCAGCATTTT.